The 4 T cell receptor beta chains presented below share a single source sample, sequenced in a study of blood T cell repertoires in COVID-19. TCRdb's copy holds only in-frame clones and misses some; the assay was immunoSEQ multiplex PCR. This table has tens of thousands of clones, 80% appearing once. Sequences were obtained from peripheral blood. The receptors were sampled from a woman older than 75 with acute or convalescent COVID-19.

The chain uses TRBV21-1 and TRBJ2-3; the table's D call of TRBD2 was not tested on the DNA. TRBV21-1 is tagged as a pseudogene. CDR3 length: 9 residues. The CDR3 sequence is CARLPSEYF. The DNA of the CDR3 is TGTGCCAGACTCCCCTCTGAGTATTTT.

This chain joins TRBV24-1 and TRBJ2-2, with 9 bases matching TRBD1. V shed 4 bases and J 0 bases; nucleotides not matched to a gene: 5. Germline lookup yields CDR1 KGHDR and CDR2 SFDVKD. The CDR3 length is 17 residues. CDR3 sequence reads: CATSDPGTGSNTGELFF. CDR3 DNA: TGTGCCACCAGTGACCCCGGGACAGGGTCGAACACCGGGGAGCTGTTTTTT.

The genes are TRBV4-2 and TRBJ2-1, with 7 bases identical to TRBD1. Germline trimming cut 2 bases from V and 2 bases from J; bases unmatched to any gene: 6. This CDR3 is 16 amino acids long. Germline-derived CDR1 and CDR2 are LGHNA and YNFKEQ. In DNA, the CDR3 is TGTGCCAGCAGCCAAACAGGGGTCCCCCCCTACAATGAGCAGTTCTTC. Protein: CASSQTGVPPYNEQFF.

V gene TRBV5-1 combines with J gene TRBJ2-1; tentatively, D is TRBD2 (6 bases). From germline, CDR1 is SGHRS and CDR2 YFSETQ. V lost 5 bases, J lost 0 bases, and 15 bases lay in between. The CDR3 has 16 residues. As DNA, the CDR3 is TGCGCCAGCAGACCCCCTTCTAGCGACTCCTACAATGAGCAGTTCTTC. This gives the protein CASRPPSSDSYNEQFF. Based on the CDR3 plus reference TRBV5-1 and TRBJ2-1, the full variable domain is KAGVTQTPRYLIKTRGQQVTLSCSPISGHRSVSWYQQTPGQGLQFLFEYFSETQRNKGNFPGRFSGRQFSNSRSEMNVSTLELGDSALYLCASRPPSSDSYNEQFFGPGTRLTVL.